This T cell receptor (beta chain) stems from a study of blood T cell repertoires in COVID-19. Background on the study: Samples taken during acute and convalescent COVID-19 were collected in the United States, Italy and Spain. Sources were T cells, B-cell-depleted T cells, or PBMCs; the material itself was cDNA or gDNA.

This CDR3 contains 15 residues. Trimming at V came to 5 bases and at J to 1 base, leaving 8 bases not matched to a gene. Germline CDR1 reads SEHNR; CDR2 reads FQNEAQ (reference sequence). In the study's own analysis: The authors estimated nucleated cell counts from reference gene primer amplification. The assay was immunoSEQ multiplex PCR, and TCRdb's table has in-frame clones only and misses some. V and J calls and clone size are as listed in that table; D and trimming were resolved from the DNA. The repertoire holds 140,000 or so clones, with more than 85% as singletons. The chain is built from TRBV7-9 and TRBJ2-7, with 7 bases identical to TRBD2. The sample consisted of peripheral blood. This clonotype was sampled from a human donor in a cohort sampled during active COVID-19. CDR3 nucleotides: TGTGCCAGCAGCCGGACGGGACTAACATCCTACGAGCAGTACTTC. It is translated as CASSRTGLTSYEQYF.